These 29 T cell receptor beta chains came from one sample sequenced in a study of Ad26.COV2.S vaccination and SARS-CoV-2 variants. Clones were read by immunoSEQ multiplex PCR, and TCRdb kept only the in-frame ones, dropping some. The sample has 450,000 to 550,000 clones, 80% to 90% seen once. Specified treatment: about 20 received Ad26.COV2.S at low or high dose, single or two shots; 5 received placebo; per-sample allocation not given. Sampling took place 63 days after the first vaccine or placebo injection. The sample was peripheral blood, taken in a trial of Ad26.COV2.S vaccine versus placebo. The receptors shown here come from a person between 18 and 65 years old who received the Ad26.COV2.S COVID-19 vaccine or a placebo.

The chain combines TRBV11-2 with TRBJ2-5, with TRBD2 matching 8 bases. This CDR3 spans 18 amino acids. Germline loops: CDR1 SGHAT, CDR2 FQNNGV. Trimming at V came to 8 bases and at J to 3 bases, leaving 20 bases not matched to a gene. The CDR3 DNA sequence: TGTGCCAGCCGGAAGGGCCAAGGACTAGCACTTTTTAAAGAGACCCAGTACTTC. Translation: CASRKGQGLALFKETQYF.

The chain carries TRBV14 and TRBJ1-3; no definite D call. The germline V gene encodes CDR1 SGHDN and CDR2 FVKESK. Deletions cut 4 bases from V and 3 bases from J, with 19 bases between. The CDR3 contains 17 residues. The DNA of the CDR3 is TGTGCCAGCAGCCTGCAAAAGGCCCCGTCGGGTGGAAACACCATATATTTT. This sequence encodes CASSLQKAPSGGNTIYF.

The chain couples TRBV7-9 to TRBJ2-5; 11 nucleotides line up with TRBD2. The V and J ends lost 5 bases and 1 base, in that order; junction bases with no gene match: 6. The germline CDR1 and CDR2 sequences are SEHNR and FQNEAQ (reference sequence). This CDR3 contains 16 residues. The chain's CDR3 is CASSASGGSLQETQYF. CDR3 nucleotides: TGTGCCAGCAGCGCTAGCGGGGGGTCCCTCCAAGAGACCCAGTACTTC.

This clone was recorded only once. This rearrangement joins TRBV11-2 to TRBJ2-3; D perhaps matches TRBD2 (5 bases). Deletions cut 8 bases from V and 2 bases from J, with 14 bases between. Germline V gives CDR1 SGHAT, CDR2 FQNNGV. The CDR3 covers 14 residues. Here the CDR3 reads CASGDWTPTDTQYF. In DNA, the CDR3 is TGTGCCAGCGGAGACTGGACTCCCACAGATACGCAGTATTTT.

This chain links TRBV3-1 (or the pseudogene TRBV3-2) with TRBJ2-3, with D possibly TRBD2 on 6 matching bases. Trimming shortened V by 4 bases and J by 3 bases, and 17 bases separated the two germline ends. The CDR3 runs 16 residues. Per the germline V gene, CDR1 is LGHDT and CDR2 is YNNKEL (reference sequence). The CDR3 protein is CASSPSNVGGTDTQYF. CDR3 nucleotide sequence: TGTGCCAGCAGCCCTTCCAACGTGGGGGGAACAGATACGCAGTATTTT.

This rearrangement joins TRBV6-5 to TRBJ2-7; 7 bases agree with TRBD1. CDR3 size: 14 residues. Germline values: CDR1 MNHEY, CDR2 SVGAGI. V lost 6 bases, J lost 2 bases, and 7 bases stayed unmatched. CDR3 nucleotide sequence: TGTGCCAGCAGCACCGGGACAGTAACCTACGAGCAGTACTTC. This gives the protein CASSTGTVTYEQYF.

The chain employs TRBV5-1 and TRBJ2-7; no clear D gene. This CDR3 is built from 15 residues. Germline lookup yields CDR1 SGHRS and CDR2 YFSETQ. Deletions cut 4 bases from V and 3 bases from J, with 17 bases between. CDR3 amino acids: CASSTGQPRGYEQYF. The CDR3 coding sequence is TGCGCCAGCAGCACCGGCCAACCTCGTGGCTACGAGCAGTACTTC.

The chain recombines TRBV5-1 with TRBJ2-1, with D maybe TRBD2 (5 bases). Trimming shortened V by 9 bases and J by 1 base, and 14 bases separated the two germline ends. In germline, CDR1 is SGHRS, CDR2 YFSETQ. This CDR3 is built from 14 residues. CDR3 nucleotide sequence: TGCGCCACCCGCCGGGATGCTTCCTACAATGAGCAGTTCTTC. Translated: CATRRDASYNEQFF.

V and J are TRBV28 and TRBJ2-1; D is undetermined. Per the germline V gene, CDR1 is MDHEN and CDR2 is SYDVKM. V lost 6 bases to trimming and J lost 0 bases, with 12 bases between them. The CDR3 spans 15 residues. This chain's CDR3 is CASREYPSSYNEQFF. In DNA, the CDR3 is TGTGCCAGCAGGGAGTACCCGAGCTCCTACAATGAGCAGTTCTTC.

The V gene is TRBV7-3, the J gene TRBJ2-1; D is possibly TRBD2 (5 bases). CDR1 and CDR2 from the germline V gene are SGHTA and FQGTGA. The CDR3 has 15 amino acids. The V and J ends lost 2 bases and 2 bases respectively, with 10 bases between them. CDR3 nucleotides: TGTGCCAGCAGCTTATATCCGGGGACCTACAATGAGCAGTTCTTC. This codes for CASSLYPGTYNEQFF. The entire variable domain, with the rest obtained from reference TRBV7-3 and TRBJ2-1, is as follows: GAGVSQTPSNKVTEKGKYVELRCDPISGHTALYWYRQSLGQGPEFLIYFQGTGAADDSGLPNDRFFAVRPEGSVSTLKIQRTERGDSAVYLCASSLYPGTYNEQFFGPGTRLTVL.

J is TRBJ2-3 and V is TRBV27; D is unclear. Germline CDR1 and CDR2: MNHEY and SMNVEV (reference sequence). The V end lost 5 bases, the J end lost 6 bases, and 24 bases lay between the germline ends. This CDR3 has 17 residues. DNA of the CDR3: TGTGCCAGCAGTCCGTACAAGAGTGGAGTGGTCGGGGATACGCAGTATTTT. Residues: CASSPYKSGVVGDTQYF.

CDR3: CASSLALIGPQGDTQYF. CDR3 coding DNA: TGTGCCAGCAGCTTAGCGCTAATCGGCCCCCAGGGCGATACGCAGTATTTT. The rearrangement joins TRBV7-8 to TRBJ2-3; tentatively, D is TRBD1 (5 bases). This CDR3 region has 17 residues. CDR1 is SGHVS, CDR2 FQNEAQ, per germline. Trimming stripped 0 bases from V and 6 bases from J, with 19 bases between.

The genes are TRBV7-9 and TRBJ2-5; 8 bases map to TRBD1. V dropped 5 bases and J dropped 0; count of bases not matched to a gene: 5. The CDR3 contains 15 residues. Germline CDR1 reads SEHNR; CDR2 reads FQNEAQ (reference sequence). CDR3 in DNA: TGTGCCAGCAGCCAAGGGACAGGCTACCAAGAGACCCAGTACTTC. The encoded protein is CASSQGTGYQETQYF.

The gene calls are TRBV30 and TRBJ2-3; 8 positions match TRBD2. Germline V gene lookup returns CDR1 GTSNPN and CDR2 SVGIG (reference sequence). This CDR3 is built from 13 residues. V lost 2 bases, J lost 6 bases, and 4 bases stayed unmatched. The DNA for the CDR3 is TGTGCCTGGAGTACGGGGGGGCCGGATACGCAGTATTTT. The encoded protein is CAWSTGGPDTQYF. Full variable domain (missing parts from reference TRBV30 and TRBJ2-3): SQTIHQWPATLVQPVGSPLSLECTVEGTSNPNLYWYRQAAGRGLQLLFYSVGIGQISSEVPQNLSASRPQDRQFILSSKKLLLSDSGFYLCAWSTGGPDTQYFGPGTRLTVL.

J is TRBJ2-3 and V is TRBV7-3; 9 nucleotides match TRBD2. The length of the CDR3 is 16 residues. Losses at the gene ends were 4 bases for V and 5 bases for J; bases not matched to a gene: 10. CDR1 SGHTA and CDR2 FQGTGA come from the germline V gene. CDR3 region: CASSSAGGPLVDTQYF. As DNA, the CDR3 is TGTGCCAGCAGCTCCGCGGGGGGGCCTTTGGTAGATACGCAGTATTTT.

CDR3 sequence reads: CASSQPLTSGRSLTQYF. In DNA, the CDR3 is TGCGCCAGCAGCCAACCCTTAACTAGCGGGAGGTCGTTGACGCAGTATTTT. The rearrangement uses TRBV4-1 and TRBJ2-3; 12 bases match TRBD2. V was clipped by 2 bases and J by 9 bases; unmatched bases: 12. Germline V gene sequence: CDR1 MGHRA, CDR2 YSYEKL. This CDR3 contains 17 residues.

The chain couples TRBV11-1 to TRBJ2-7; D possibly corresponds to TRBD1 (7 bases). CDR3 length equals 16 residues. Germline CDR1 SGHAT, CDR2 FQDESV (reference sequence). Trimming cost V 4 bases and J 6 bases, with 22 bases left between them. The CDR3 loop is CASSSESRGALGEQYF. Written as DNA, the CDR3 is TGTGCCAGCAGCTCGGAAAGCAGGGGGGCCCTCGGCGAGCAGTACTTC.

This sequence joins TRBV3-1 (or the pseudogene TRBV3-2) and TRBJ1-2; D might be TRBD1 (6 bases). The V gene's germline CDR1 is LGHDT and CDR2 YNNKEL (reference sequence). The V end was cut by 4 bases, the J end by 8 bases, with 17 bases between. CDR3 length equals 14 residues. CDR3 amino acids: CASSRLDRIGGYTF. The CDR3 region has the DNA TGTGCCAGCAGCCGCCTAGACAGGATTGGCGGCTACACCTTC.

V gene TRBV7-9 combines with J gene TRBJ2-1; D tentatively fits TRBD1 or TRBD2 (5 bases each). V lost 3 bases and J lost 4, with 25 bases in between. The length of the CDR3 is 19 residues. CDR1 SEHNR and CDR2 FQNEAQ come from the germline V gene (reference sequence). CDR3 amino acids: CASSFPSASTGTYYNEQFF. The CDR3 DNA reads as TGTGCCAGCAGCTTCCCCTCGGCAAGTACCGGGACCTATTACAATGAGCAGTTCTTC.

V is TRBV18 and J is TRBJ1-1; possible D gene TRBD1, 5 bases. V lost 1 base, J lost 0 bases, and 12 bases lay in between. Per the germline V gene, CDR1 is KGHSH and CDR2 is LQKENI. CDR3 length: 16 residues. This CDR3 is CASSPQDTTMNTEAFF. CDR3 coding DNA: TGTGCCAGCTCACCACAGGACACAACCATGAACACTGAAGCTTTCTTT.

For the CDR3, the DNA is TGTGCCAGCAGATTACAGGGGGCAGGTGGTAATGAAAAACTGTTTTTT. Translation gives CASRLQGAGGNEKLFF. The rearrangement links TRBV6-6 to TRBJ1-4; TRBD1 matches 9 bases. Germline CDR1 MNHNY, CDR2 SVGAGI (reference sequence). With 6 bases clipped from V and 4 bases from J, the junction kept 9 bases outside the gene matches. This CDR3 has 16 residues.

J is TRBJ2-7 and V is TRBV15, with D uncertain. The CDR3 runs 13 residues. From germline, CDR1 is LNHNV and CDR2 YYDKDF (reference sequence). The V end was cut by 5 bases, the J end by 3 bases, with 11 bases between. The CDR3 loop is CATSGYRNYEQYF. Here the CDR3 DNA reads TGTGCCACCAGCGGTTACAGAAACTACGAGCAGTACTTC.

CDR3 DNA: TGTGCCAGCAGTTCCGGCTGGGGGAGTGGAAACACCATATATTTT. Amino acids: CASSSGWGSGNTIYF. The chain recombines TRBV28 with TRBJ1-3; a weak D match, TRBD1 (5 bases). The V end lost 4 bases, the J end lost 3 bases, and 13 bases lay between the germline ends. Looked up from germline, CDR1 is MDHEN and CDR2 is SYDVKM. CDR3 length equals 15 residues.

This clone was seen more than once but under ten times. V usage is TRBV10-3 and J usage is TRBJ1-1; D perhaps matches TRBD1 (5 bases). V shed 2 bases and J shed 1 base, with 5 bases lying between them. The CDR3 consists of 13 residues. Germline CDR1 is ENHRY and CDR2 is SYGVKD. CDR3 sequence: CAISEGQNTEAFF. The CDR3 coding sequence is TGTGCCATCAGTGAGGGACAGAACACTGAAGCTTTCTTT.

J is TRBJ2-5 and V is TRBV7-8, with 8 positions matching TRBD2. Germline V gene lookup returns CDR1 SGHVS and CDR2 FQNEAQ. This CDR3 is built from 16 residues. The J segment lost 5 bases and the V segment lost 5 bases, leaving 13 bases of the junction unmatched. This CDR3 is CASSRESRWTSETQYF. Written as DNA, the CDR3 is TGTGCCAGCAGCCGAGAGTCGAGGTGGACTAGCGAGACCCAGTACTTC.

This rearrangement joins TRBV28 to TRBJ1-1; D might be TRBD1 (5 bases). Trimming took 2 bases from V and 3 from J, leaving 13 bases between them. The CDR3 is made up of 15 amino acids. Germline lookup yields CDR1 MDHEN and CDR2 SYDVKM. The CDR3: CASSLPGGWDTEAFF. DNA of the CDR3: TGTGCCAGCAGTTTACCGGGGGGATGGGACACTGAAGCTTTCTTT.

The chain has TRBV7-9 and TRBJ2-7; D may be TRBD2 (6 bases). Germline V gene lookup returns CDR1 SEHNR and CDR2 FQNEAQ (reference sequence). The CDR3 runs 12 residues. V lost 2 bases, J lost 6 bases, and 8 bases lay in between. In DNA, the CDR3 is TGTGCCAGCAGCTTATTGCGGGGCGAGCAGTACTTC. As protein: CASSLLRGEQYF.

J is TRBJ2-5 and V is TRBV9; TRBD2 is a possible D gene (6 bases). V was clipped by 0 bases and J by 2 bases, with 11 bases between them. CDR3 length: 15 residues. CDR1 and CDR2 from the germline V gene are SGDLS and YYNGEE. The CDR3 DNA reads TGTGCCAGCAGCGTAGCCGGGGACTGGCAAGAGACCCAGTACTTC. This sequence encodes CASSVAGDWQETQYF.

This clone was found once. The chain has TRBV7-3 and TRBJ2-1, with 11 nucleotides matching TRBD2. The CDR3 spans 16 residues. V was pared by 4 bases and J by 4 bases, with 6 bases of the junction left unmatched. Germline V gene lookup returns CDR1 SGHTA and CDR2 FQGTGA. CDR3 nucleotide sequence: TGTGCCAGCAGCTCAATAGCGGGAGGGACTTACAATGAGCAGTTCTTC. Translation gives CASSSIAGGTYNEQFF.